The entry that follows covers one T cell receptor (beta chain) sequence. The participants were between about 18 and 100 years old and came from roughly 25 US areas. The sample originates from a study of blood T cell repertoires in COVID-19. Clones were sequenced by immunoSEQ multiplex PCR, and TCRdb holds only the in-frame ones, with some missing. Of around 250,000 clones listed, approximately 81% were seen once; the top ten hold under 8%. The CDR3 extends over 15 amino acids. V lost 5 bases and J lost 1, with 14 bases in between. Germline V gene data show CDR1 as LGHDT and CDR2 as YNNKEL (reference sequence).

The specimen sequenced was PBMCs or T cells enriched from blood (not recorded which). The source of this sequence is a woman in her forties or fifties who had been exposed to COVID-19. V is TRBV3-1 (or the pseudogene TRBV3-2) and J is TRBJ1-1, with a tentative D call TRBD1 (5 bases). The CDR3 bases are TGTGCCAGCAGCGGAGGGGCGAAACCGAACACTGAAGCTTTCTTT. Encoded protein: CASSGGAKPNTEAFF.